Below, 30 T cell receptor beta chains from the same sample are listed, as sequenced in a study of blood T cell repertoires in COVID-19. Assay: immunoSEQ multiplex PCR; the TCRdb copy retains only in-frame clones and omits some. The profile shows over 200,000 clones, 80% to 90% of them singletons. Sequencing was done on a sample of PBMCs or T cells enriched from blood (not recorded which). The receptors shown here come from a woman aged 45-60 years in a cohort exposed to, infected with or recovered from COVID-19 (not recorded which).

The rearrangement joins TRBV18 to TRBJ1-6; D unclear. Per the germline V gene, CDR1 is KGHSH and CDR2 is LQKENI. V gave up 0 bases and J gave up 13 bases, with 16 bases separating them. CDR3 length equals 15 residues. DNA of the CDR3: TGTGCCAGCTCACCACCCCCGACTCCTTTTACCCCCCTCCACTTT. Translated, it gives CASSPPPTPFTPLHF. Supplemented by reference TRBV18 and TRBJ1-6, the full variable domain reads NAGVMQNPRHLVRRRGQEARLRCSPMKGHSHVYWYRQLPEEGLKFMVYLQKENIIDESGMPKERFSAEFPKEGPSILRIQQVVRGDSAAYFCASSPPPTPFTPLHFGNGTRLTVT.

This chain links TRBV28 with TRBJ1-1, with D perhaps TRBD1 (5 bases). The CDR3 loop spans 13 amino acids. The germline CDR1 and CDR2 sequences are MDHEN and SYDVKM. Trimming removed 6 bases at V and 4 bases at J, with 12 bases between. This CDR3 reads CASRPPGGTEAFF. In DNA, the CDR3 is TGTGCCAGCAGGCCGCCCGGGGGCACTGAAGCTTTCTTT. The full variable domain, with the rest looked up from reference TRBV28 and TRBJ1-1, is DVKVTQSSRYLVKRTGEKVFLECVQDMDHENMFWYRQDPGLGLRLIYFSYDVKMKEKGDIPEGYSVSREKKERFSLILESASTNQTSMYLCASRPPGGTEAFFGQGTRLTVV.

The rearrangement uses TRBV15 and TRBJ2-5, with D maybe TRBD1 (6 bases). CDR3 length equals 16 residues. V lost 2 bases and J 5 bases, leaving 18 bases between the germline ends. The germline V gene encodes CDR1 LNHNV and CDR2 YYDKDF (reference sequence). CDR3 in amino acids: CATSRNTGIQGETQYF. The DNA of the CDR3 is TGTGCCACCAGCAGAAATACCGGGATACAGGGTGAGACCCAGTACTTC.

The chain joins TRBV7-9 to TRBJ2-1; the match to TRBD2 covers 7 bases. V shed 1 base, J shed 8 bases, and the junction held 8 bases outside the gene matches. CDR1 is SEHNR and CDR2 is FQNEAQ in the germline V gene (reference sequence). This CDR3 has 15 residues. In nucleotides, the CDR3 is TGTGCCAGCAGCTTAGTGTGGGGGGGAGCCTATGAGCAGTTCTTC. Its translation: CASSLVWGGAYEQFF.

This rearrangement joins TRBV19 to TRBJ1-1; maybe TRBD1 (5 bases). The V gene lost 5 bases and the J gene lost 8 bases, with 21 bases spanning the gap. The CDR3 consists of 15 residues. Germline-derived CDR1 and CDR2 are LNHDA and SQIVND (reference sequence). CDR3 sequence reads: CASSLYQPAGPEAFF. The CDR3 DNA is TGTGCCAGTAGTCTTTACCAGCCCGCGGGGCCCGAAGCTTTCTTT.

This chain uses TRBV11-1 with TRBJ2-1, with TRBD2 identical over 10 bases. Germline V gene sequence: CDR1 SGHAT, CDR2 FQDESV (reference sequence). This CDR3 contains 15 residues. The V gene end was trimmed by 2 bases and the J gene end by 6 bases; junction bases not matched to a gene: 4. The CDR3 DNA is TGTGCCAGCAGCTTACGCGGGACTAGCGCCAATGAGCAGTTCTTC. Encoded protein: CASSLRGTSANEQFF.

This clone has only a few counts. The V gene is TRBV18, the J gene TRBJ1-5; no firm D call. The germline V gene has CDR1 KGHSH and CDR2 LQKENI. Trimming left V 5 bases short and J 0 bases short, with 14 bases between. This CDR3 has 16 residues. The CDR3 DNA reads as TGTGCCAGCTCATCATCTACTGGTAATAGCAATCAGCCCCAGCATTTT. It yields the protein CASSSSTGNSNQPQHF. Full variable domain (rest looked up from reference TRBV18 and TRBJ1-5): NAGVMQNPRHLVRRRGQEARLRCSPMKGHSHVYWYRQLPEEGLKFMVYLQKENIIDESGMPKERFSAEFPKEGPSILRIQQVVRGDSAAYFCASSSSTGNSNQPQHFGDGTRLSIL.

The chain is built from TRBV6-2 or TRBV6-3 and TRBJ2-7; 7 positions agree with TRBD1. The CDR3 is made up of 15 amino acids. Germline V gene lookup returns CDR1 MNHEY and CDR2 SVGEGT. J was trimmed by 3 bases and V by 5 bases; bases with no gene match: 10. Written as DNA, the CDR3 is TGTGCCAGCAGTCCCCGGGACAGAGACGACTACGAGCAGTACTTC. Encoded protein: CASSPRDRDDYEQYF.

The V and J genes are TRBV7-9 and TRBJ2-2, with D possibly being TRBD2 (6 bases). The CDR3 totals 16 residues. Germline V CDR1 and CDR2: SEHNR, FQNEAQ (reference sequence). V was shortened by 6 bases and J by 0 bases, with 14 bases between the two germline ends. This CDR3 reads CASSYKRASNTGELFF. In DNA form, the CDR3 reads TGTGCCAGCAGTTACAAGCGGGCCTCGAACACCGGGGAGCTGTTTTTT.

V and J are TRBV30 and TRBJ2-3, with D perhaps TRBD1 (5 bases). This CDR3 region has 12 residues. The V and J ends lost 0 bases and 10 bases respectively, with 11 bases between them. The germline CDR1 and CDR2 sequences are GTSNPN and SVGIG (reference sequence). This CDR3 reads CAWSVGVGSQYF. The CDR3 DNA sequence: TGTGCCTGGAGTGTAGGGGTAGGTTCGCAGTATTTT.

The rearrangement uses TRBV2 and TRBJ1-6; D is unclear. Germline values: CDR1 SNHLY, CDR2 FYNNEI. There are 13 residues in the CDR3. V was trimmed by 7 bases and J by 7 bases, leaving 11 bases between them. In DNA form, the CDR3 reads TGTGCCAGCACAACCAACAGCAATTCACCCCTCCACTTT. It is translated as CASTTNSNSPLHF.

The rearrangement joins TRBV5-1 to TRBJ2-3; the D is unclear. CDR3 length: 13 residues. The ends were cut back, 5 bases at V and 2 bases at J, with 9 bases in the middle. Germline V gene sequence: CDR1 SGHRS, CDR2 YFSETQ. The CDR3 protein is CASSPQNTDTQYF. The CDR3 region has the DNA TGCGCCAGCAGTCCCCAGAACACAGATACGCAGTATTTT. Variable domain in full (rest from reference TRBV5-1 and TRBJ2-3): KAGVTQTPRYLIKTRGQQVTLSCSPISGHRSVSWYQQTPGQGLQFLFEYFSETQRNKGNFPGRFSGRQFSNSRSEMNVSTLELGDSALYLCASSPQNTDTQYFGPGTRLTVL.

This clone showed up just once. The V gene is TRBV28, the J gene TRBJ2-7, with 12 positions matching TRBD1. This CDR3 is 17 amino acids long. Germline V gene data show CDR1 as MDHEN and CDR2 as SYDVKM. Germline trimming cut 2 bases from V and 4 bases from J; bases unmatched to any gene: 9. CDR3 coding DNA: TGTGCCAGCAGTTTAGGCCCACCGGGACAGGGGGCATACGAGCAGTACTTC. As protein: CASSLGPPGQGAYEQYF.

A single count supports this clone. V and J are TRBV7-8 and TRBJ2-4; TRBD1 matches 9 bases. The V gene's germline CDR1 is SGHVS and CDR2 FQNEAQ. The CDR3 runs 16 residues. Trimming at V came to 5 bases and at J to 2 bases, leaving 7 bases not matched to a gene. DNA for the CDR3: TGTGCCAGCAGCAGCACAGGGGGCACACCCAAAAACATTCAGTACTTC. This encodes CASSSTGGTPKNIQYF.

This clone occurred once. J is TRBJ2-1 and V is TRBV5-1; D call uncertain. The CDR3 runs to 13 residues. CDR1 SGHRS and CDR2 YFSETQ come from the germline V gene. Trimming shortened V by 0 bases and J by 8 bases, and 9 bases separated the two germline ends. In DNA form, the CDR3 reads TGCGCCAGCAGCTTGGTTGGAGTTGATGAGCAGTTCTTC. Protein product: CASSLVGVDEQFF.

The table lists this clone with a count of one. The chain combines TRBV3-1 (or the pseudogene TRBV3-2) with TRBJ1-4; D remains ambiguous. Germline V gives CDR1 LGHDT, CDR2 YNNKEL (reference sequence). Between the trimmed V and J ends, which lost 10 bases and 8 bases, there was a span of 11 bases. This CDR3 comprises 11 residues. In DNA form, the CDR3 reads TGTGCCAACACCCGGAGGGAAAAACTGTTTTTT. Protein product: CANTRREKLFF.

The chain is built from TRBV6-1 and TRBJ1-6; tentatively, D is TRBD1 (6 bases). The CDR3 loop spans 14 amino acids. Trimming removed 3 bases at V and 8 bases at J, with 11 bases between. Germline assignment: CDR1 MNHNS and CDR2 SASEGT. The CDR3: CASSDPGHYSPLHF. The CDR3 DNA reads as TGTGCCAGCAGTGACCCGGGACACTATTCACCCCTCCACTTT.

The V and J genes are TRBV3-1 (or the pseudogene TRBV3-2) and TRBJ2-3; weak D call: TRBD2 (5 bases). CDR3 length: 14 amino acids. Trimming pared 6 bases from V and 0 bases from J, leaving 10 bases between. Germline values: CDR1 LGHDT, CDR2 YNNKEL (reference sequence). This chain's CDR3 is CASSRAASTDTQYF. The CDR3 DNA sequence: TGTGCCAGCAGTAGAGCGGCTAGCACAGATACGCAGTATTTT.

In its sample, this clone was seen once. This chain uses TRBV6-5 with TRBJ1-4; TRBD1 matches at 7 bases. V shed 2 bases and J 6 bases; nucleotides not matched to a gene: 3. Germline V gene data show CDR1 as MNHEY and CDR2 as SVGAGI. This CDR3 region has 14 residues. In nucleotides, the CDR3 is TGTGCCAGCAGTTACGGCGACAGGGATGAAAAACTGTTTTTT. Translating gives CASSYGDRDEKLFF.

The chain joins TRBV27 to TRBJ2-1, with D possibly matching TRBD1 (5 bases). This CDR3 contains 14 residues. Deletions cut 8 bases from V and 7 bases from J, with 18 bases between. Germline V gene data show CDR1 as MNHEY and CDR2 as SMNVEV (reference sequence). CDR3: CASSGDRDRNEQFF. The DNA for the CDR3 is TGTGCCAGCTCGGGCGACAGAGATAGGAATGAGCAGTTCTTC.

CDR3 sequence: CASSELGGVADTQYF. CDR3 coding DNA: TGTGCCAGCAGCGAGCTTGGCGGAGTCGCAGATACGCAGTATTTT. The chain uses TRBV9 and TRBJ2-3; no reliable D call. This CDR3 is built from 15 residues. Germline V gene lookup returns CDR1 SGDLS and CDR2 YYNGEE. Trimming removed 3 bases at V and 4 bases at J, with 15 bases between.

V gene TRBV30 combines with J gene TRBJ1-2; TRBD1 might be the D (5 bases). The V gene's germline CDR1 is GTSNPN and CDR2 SVGIG (reference sequence). The CDR3 runs to 12 residues. Trimming took off 1 base at V and 7 bases at J, with 10 bases between the two ends. CDR3 nucleotides: TGTGCCTGGAGTGCTCAGGGCGTTGGCTACACCTTC. Translating gives CAWSAQGVGYTF.

This clone was found once. J is TRBJ2-2 and V is TRBV11-3; TRBD1 matches 11 bases. V was pared by 5 bases and J by 4 bases, with 6 bases of the junction left unmatched. CDR1 is SGHNT, CDR2 YENEEA, per germline. The CDR3 is made up of 16 amino acids. CDR3 amino acids: CASSLGQGAGTGELFF. The CDR3 nucleotides are TGTGCCAGCAGCCTTGGACAGGGGGCAGGCACCGGGGAGCTGTTTTTT.

This rearrangement joins TRBV7-2 to TRBJ1-3; 11 nucleotides match TRBD1. CDR1 and CDR2 (germline): SGHTA, FQGNSA. Trimming removed 5 bases from V and 3 bases from J; junction bases left unmatched: 9. The CDR3 is 17 amino acids. This CDR3 is CASSTGTGGGDGNTIYF. The CDR3 nucleotides are TGTGCCAGCAGCACGGGGACAGGGGGAGGTGATGGAAACACCATATATTTT.

The chain has TRBV28 and TRBJ1-1; D gene uncertain. The CDR3 has 14 amino acids. CDR1 is MDHEN and CDR2 is SYDVKM in the germline V gene. V shed 5 bases and J shed 2 bases, with 12 bases lying between them. Written as DNA, the CDR3 is TGTGCCAGCAGTCCGGTCCTAAGTAACACTGAAGCTTTCTTT. Residues: CASSPVLSNTEAFF.

The V call is TRBV11-3, the J call TRBJ2-5, with TRBD2 matching over 7 bases. The V segment lost 4 bases and the J segment 2 bases; nucleotides outside the gene matches: 10. The length of the CDR3 is 16 residues. Germline V gene lookup returns CDR1 SGHNT and CDR2 YENEEA. This CDR3 reads CASSSFGGSGQETQYF. The CDR3 DNA follows: TGTGCCAGCAGCTCCTTCGGGGGGAGTGGGCAAGAGACCCAGTACTTC.

The chain combines TRBV10-3 with TRBJ1-5, with TRBD1 matching 7 bases. CDR1 ENHRY and CDR2 SYGVKD come from the germline V gene. With V trimmed by 3 bases and J by 3 bases, 11 bases remained unmatched. The CDR3 covers 17 residues. The CDR3 DNA sequence: TGTGCCATCAGTGACTACTATATCAGGGGGATCAATCAGCCCCAGCATTTT. It specifies CAISDYYIRGINQPQHF.

The chain employs TRBV4-3 and TRBJ1-6; D unclear. Trimming took off 1 base at V and 0 bases at J, with 13 bases between the two ends. This CDR3 contains 18 residues. CDR1 and CDR2 from the germline V gene are LGHNA and YSLEER. CDR3 sequence (DNA): TGCGCCAGCAGCCAAGGAGGGCAAGGGAGCTCCTATAATTCACCCCTCCACTTT. It specifies CASSQGGQGSSYNSPLHF.

V usage is TRBV19 and J usage is TRBJ1-5, with D possibly being TRBD1 (6 bases). The CDR3 sequence is 16 residues long. V shed 5 bases and J shed 3 bases, with 17 bases lying between them. Germline V gives CDR1 LNHDA, CDR2 SQIVND (reference sequence). DNA of the CDR3: TGTGCCAGTAGTTCCAGGGGCGCCTACGCCAATCAGCCCCAGCATTTT. Translating it yields CASSSRGAYANQPQHF.

The chain recombines TRBV2 with TRBJ1-3, with TRBD1 matching 8 bases. Germline values: CDR1 SNHLY, CDR2 FYNNEI. The trim removed 6 bases at V and 0 bases at J, leaving 4 bases unmatched. The CDR3 contains 15 residues. DNA of the CDR3: TGTGCCAGCAGGGACAGGGTAGCCTCTGGAAACACCATATATTTT. Translating gives CASRDRVASGNTIYF.